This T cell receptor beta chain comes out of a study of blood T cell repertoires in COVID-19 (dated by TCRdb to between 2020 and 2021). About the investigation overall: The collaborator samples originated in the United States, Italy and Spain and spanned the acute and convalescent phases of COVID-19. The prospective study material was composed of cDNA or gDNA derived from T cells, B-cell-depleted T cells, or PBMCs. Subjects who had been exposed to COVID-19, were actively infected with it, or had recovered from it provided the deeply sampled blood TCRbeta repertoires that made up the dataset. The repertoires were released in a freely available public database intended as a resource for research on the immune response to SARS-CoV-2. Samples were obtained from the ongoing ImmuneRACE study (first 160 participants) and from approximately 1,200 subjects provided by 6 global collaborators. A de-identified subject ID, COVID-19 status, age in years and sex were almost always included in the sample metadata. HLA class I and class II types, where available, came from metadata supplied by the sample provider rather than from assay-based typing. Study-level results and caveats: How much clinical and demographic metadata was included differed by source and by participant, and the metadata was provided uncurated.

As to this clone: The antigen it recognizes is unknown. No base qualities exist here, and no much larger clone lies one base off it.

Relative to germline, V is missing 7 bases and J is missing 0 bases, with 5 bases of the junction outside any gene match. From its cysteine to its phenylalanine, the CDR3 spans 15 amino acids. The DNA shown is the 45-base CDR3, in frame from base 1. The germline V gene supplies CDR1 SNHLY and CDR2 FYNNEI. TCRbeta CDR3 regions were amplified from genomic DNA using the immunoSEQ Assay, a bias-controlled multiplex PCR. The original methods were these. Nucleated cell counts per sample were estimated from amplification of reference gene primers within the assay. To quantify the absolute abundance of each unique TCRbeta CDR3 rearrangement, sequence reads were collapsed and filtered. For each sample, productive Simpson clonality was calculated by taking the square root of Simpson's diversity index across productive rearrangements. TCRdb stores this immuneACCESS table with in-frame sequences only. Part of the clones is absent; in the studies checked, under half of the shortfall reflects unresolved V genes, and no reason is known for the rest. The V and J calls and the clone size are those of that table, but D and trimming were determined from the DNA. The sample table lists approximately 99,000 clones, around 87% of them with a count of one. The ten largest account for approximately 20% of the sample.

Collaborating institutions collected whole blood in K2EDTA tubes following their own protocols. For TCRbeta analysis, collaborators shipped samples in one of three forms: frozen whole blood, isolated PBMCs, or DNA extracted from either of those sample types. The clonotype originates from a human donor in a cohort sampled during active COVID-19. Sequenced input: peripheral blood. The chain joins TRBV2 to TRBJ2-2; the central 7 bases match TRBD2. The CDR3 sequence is CASKASGSNTGELFF. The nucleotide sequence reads TGTGCCAGCAAGGCTAGCGGCTCGAACACCGGGGAGCTGTTTTTT.